The 14 T cell receptor beta chains given below trace back to one sample, sequenced in a study of early T cells in non-severe SARS-CoV-2 infection (dated by TCRdb to the early 2020s). The library was made by 5' RACE. Sequencing took place on a NextSeq 500. TCRdb applied fastp at Q25 and MiXCR to the public reads, then kept only in-frame beta chains. Each CDR3 protein gets just one entry, which takes the most common genes and DNA from the rows behind it. The sample yields fewer than 85,000 distinct CDR3 sequences; about a sixth were counted once. Around 10% of the sample rests with the top ten. Sequences were obtained from whole blood. Source of these receptors: an adult who was a healthcare worker with PCR-confirmed SARS-CoV-2 infection or an uninfected control (not recorded which).

In this sample, this clonotype turned up a few times. The V gene is TRBV5-6, the J gene TRBJ1-2; maybe TRBD1 (5 bases). With 3 bases removed from V and 8 bases from J, the gap between germline ends came to 20 bases. The CDR3 is 15 residues long. The germline V gene has CDR1 SGHDT and CDR2 YYEEEE. The CDR3 DNA follows: TGTGCCAGCAGCTCGACAGACATCTTAAGGCGAGGCTACACCTTC. Its protein product is CASSSTDILRRGYTF.

This chain links TRBV18 with TRBJ1-1; possible D gene TRBD1, 6 bases. Germline CDR1 reads KGHSH; CDR2 reads LQKENI. The CDR3 totals 14 residues. V was pared by 1 base and J by 6 bases, with 12 bases between. CDR3 in amino acids: CASSPLRGAAEAFF. Here the CDR3 DNA reads TGTGCCAGCTCACCACTAAGGGGGGCCGCTGAAGCTTTCTTT.

The V gene is TRBV25-1, the J gene TRBJ2-5; perhaps TRBD1 as D (5 bases). Germline V lookup: CDR1 MGHDK, CDR2 SYGVNS. Deletions cut 4 bases from V and 5 bases from J, with 11 bases between. This CDR3 comprises 13 residues. This chain's CDR3 is CASSGTGGETQYF. DNA of the CDR3: TGTGCCAGCAGTGGAACAGGCGGCGAGACCCAGTACTTC.

There are many counts of this clonotype. V is TRBV7-2 and J is TRBJ2-1; 7 bases match TRBD2. Germline V CDR1 and CDR2: SGHTA, FQGNSA. Trimming took 10 bases from V and 7 from J; bases not matched to a gene: 16. This CDR3 contains 15 residues. Here the CDR3 reads CATTVSGLTTNEQFF. The CDR3 region has the DNA TGTGCCACCACGGTTAGCGGGCTTACAACGAATGAGCAGTTCTTC.

The V and J genes are TRBV20-1 and TRBJ2-7; 7 bases agree with TRBD2. The CDR3 loop spans 14 amino acids. The J segment lost 6 bases and the V segment lost 6 bases, leaving 14 bases of the junction unmatched. Germline V gene lookup returns CDR1 DFQATT and CDR2 SNEGSKA (reference sequence). Here the CDR3 reads CSASPSGGLSEQYF. CDR3 in DNA: TGCAGTGCAAGTCCTAGCGGAGGCCTCTCCGAGCAGTACTTC.

In this sample, this clonotype turned up a few times. CDR3 residues: CASSYAAPTGELFF. The CDR3 DNA sequence: TGTGCCAGCAGTTACGCAGCCCCCACCGGGGAGCTGTTTTTT. This chain uses TRBV6-2 or TRBV6-3 with TRBJ2-2; D is undetermined. The CDR3 is 14 residues long. Germline loops: CDR1 MNHEY, CDR2 SVGEGT. The V end was cut by 2 bases, the J end by 4 bases, with 8 bases between.

The rearrangement joins TRBV2 to TRBJ1-4, with a possible D match to TRBD1 (6 bases). Trimming removed 4 bases at V and 4 bases at J, with 16 bases between. This CDR3 contains 16 residues. The germline V gene has CDR1 SNHLY and CDR2 FYNNEI. Here the CDR3 reads CASSAFHRESNEKLFF. The CDR3 nucleotides read TGTGCCAGCAGTGCCTTCCACAGGGAGAGTAATGAAAAACTGTTTTTT. Drawing the rest from reference TRBV2 and TRBJ1-4, the complete variable domain is EPEVTQTPSHQVTQMGQEVILRCVPISNHLYFYWYRQILGQKVEFLVSFYNNEISEKSEIFDDQFSVERPDGSNFTLKIRSTKLEDSAMYFCASSAFHRESNEKLFFGSGTQLSVL.

This clonotype was seen at least ten times. The genes are TRBV18 and TRBJ2-7; D could derive from TRBD1 or TRBD2 (5 bases each). The germline CDR1 and CDR2 sequences are KGHSH and LQKENI. The CDR3 is 15 amino acids. V was pared by 0 bases and J by 0 bases, with 9 bases between. The CDR3 nucleotides are TGTGCCAGCTCACCACCAGGGACCGGCTCCTACGAGCAGTACTTC. Encoded protein: CASSPPGTGSYEQYF.

This clonotype appeared a few times. V and J are TRBV5-1 and TRBJ1-1, with 7 bases lining up with TRBD1. This CDR3 is built from 13 residues. Germline CDR1 reads SGHRS; CDR2 reads YFSETQ. The J segment lost 3 bases and the V segment lost 4 bases, leaving 3 bases of the junction unmatched. CDR3 loop: CASSGTGDTEAFF. The CDR3 DNA sequence: TGCGCCAGCAGCGGTACAGGGGACACTGAAGCTTTCTTT. Full variable domain (missing parts from reference TRBV5-1 and TRBJ1-1): KAGVTQTPRYLIKTRGQQVTLSCSPISGHRSVSWYQQTPGQGLQFLFEYFSETQRNKGNFPGRFSGRQFSNSRSEMNVSTLELGDSALYLCASSGTGDTEAFFGQGTRLTVV.

This clonotype was seen a single time. This chain joins TRBV6-5 and TRBJ2-4, with TRBD1 matching over 9 bases. The ends lost 1 base at V and 7 bases at J; junction bases unmatched: 11. This CDR3 is built from 17 residues. Germline CDR1 MNHEY, CDR2 SVGAGI. The CDR3, as DNA: TGTGCCAGCAGTTACTTGGGACAGGGAGGGATGAGGAACATTCAGTACTTC. Translating it yields CASSYLGQGGMRNIQYF.

This clonotype was observed many times. The chain has TRBV12-3 or TRBV12-4 and TRBJ2-5; 12 bases are a match to TRBD2. The CDR3 loop spans 16 amino acids. V lost 2 bases, J lost 4 bases, and 5 bases stayed unmatched. CDR3 coding DNA: TGTGCCAGCAGTTTAATGGCTAGCGGGAGGGCAGAGACCCAGTACTTC. This sequence encodes CASSLMASGRAETQYF.

V and J are TRBV19 and TRBJ2-3, with TRBD2 as a possible D gene (6 bases). Germline V lookup: CDR1 LNHDA, CDR2 SQIVND (reference sequence). This CDR3 comprises 18 residues. Trimming removed 3 bases from V and 1 base from J, with 20 bases in between. CDR3 residues: CASSMALGGIRGTDTQYF. CDR3 DNA: TGTGCCAGTAGTATGGCCCTTGGAGGGATAAGGGGCACAGATACGCAGTATTTT.

This clonotype was seen repeatedly, ten times or more. The rearrangement links TRBV4-1 to TRBJ1-5; TRBD1 might be the D (5 bases). The germline gives CDR1 MGHRA, CDR2 YSYEKL. The CDR3 totals 16 residues. V lost 4 bases to trimming and J lost 6 bases, with 19 bases between them. The CDR3 DNA sequence: TGCGCCAGCAGCCCCCAGACCCAGGGTTCGGTTCAGCCCCAGCATTTT. The encoded protein is CASSPQTQGSVQPQHF.

V gene TRBV15 combines with J gene TRBJ2-1; TRBD2 agrees at 7 bases. V lost 0 bases, J lost 10 bases, and 12 bases stayed unmatched. This CDR3 spans 16 amino acids. Germline V gene lookup returns CDR1 LNHNV and CDR2 YYDKDF (reference sequence). The CDR3: CATSRDLSGIFREQFF. The CDR3, as DNA: TGTGCCACCAGCAGAGATCTAAGCGGGATCTTCCGAGAGCAGTTCTTC.